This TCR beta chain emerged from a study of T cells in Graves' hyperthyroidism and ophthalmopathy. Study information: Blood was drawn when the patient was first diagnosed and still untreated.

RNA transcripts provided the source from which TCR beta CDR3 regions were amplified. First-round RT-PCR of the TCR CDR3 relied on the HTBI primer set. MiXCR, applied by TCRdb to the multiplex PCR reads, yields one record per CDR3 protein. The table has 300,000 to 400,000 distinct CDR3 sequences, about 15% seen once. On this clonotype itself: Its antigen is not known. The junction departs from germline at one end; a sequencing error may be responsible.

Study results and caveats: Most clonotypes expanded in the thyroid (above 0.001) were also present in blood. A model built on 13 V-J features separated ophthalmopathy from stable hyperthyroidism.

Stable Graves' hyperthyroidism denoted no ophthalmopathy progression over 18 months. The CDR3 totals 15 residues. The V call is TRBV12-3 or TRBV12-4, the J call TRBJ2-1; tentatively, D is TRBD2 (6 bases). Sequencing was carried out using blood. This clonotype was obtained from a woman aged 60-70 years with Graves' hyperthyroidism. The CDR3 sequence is CAGSPGSGPYNEQFF. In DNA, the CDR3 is TGTGCCGGCAGCCCCGGGAGCGGGCCCTACAATGAGCAGTTCTTC.